Each of the 20 T cell receptor beta chains below was sequenced from the same sample in a study of blood T cell repertoires in COVID-19. Some clones are missing from TCRdb's copy, which holds only in-frame ones; the method was immunoSEQ multiplex PCR. The sample lists approximately 200,000 clones, 65% to 85% occurring once. The sequenced sample was peripheral blood. The receptors were gathered from a man aged 60 to 69 with active or convalescent COVID-19.

The sample holds a few counts of this clone. This chain uses TRBV28 with TRBJ1-1, with TRBD1 identical over 7 bases. Germline trimming cut 4 bases from V and 0 bases from J; bases unmatched to any gene: 8. CDR3 length: 16 residues. Germline V lookup: CDR1 MDHEN, CDR2 SYDVKM. The CDR3 here is CASSSPRDSLNTEAFF. CDR3 nucleotide sequence: TGTGCCAGCAGTTCCCCCCGGGACAGCCTGAACACTGAAGCTTTCTTT.

V is TRBV7-9 and J is TRBJ1-1; 10 nucleotides match TRBD1. The J segment lost 7 bases and the V segment lost 5 bases, leaving 4 bases of the junction unmatched. The CDR3 runs 13 residues. Germline lookup yields CDR1 SEHNR and CDR2 FQNEAQ (reference sequence). CDR3 bases: TGTGCCAGCAGCCGGACAGGGGGAATTGAAGCTTTCTTT. It yields the protein CASSRTGGIEAFF. Filled out from reference TRBV7-9 and TRBJ1-1, the complete variable domain reads DTGVSQNPRHKITKRGQNVTFRCDPISEHNRLYWYRQTLGQGPEFLTYFQNEAQLEKSRLLSDRFSAERPKGSFSTLEIQRTEQGDSAMYLCASSRTGGIEAFFGQGTRLTVV.

CDR3 loop: CASSSPGAMYSYTF. The CDR3 nucleotides read TGTGCCAGCTCCTCCCCAGGGGCAATGTACAGCTACACCTTC. The chain carries TRBV28 and TRBJ1-2; D possibly corresponds to TRBD1 (6 bases). Germline V lookup: CDR1 MDHEN, CDR2 SYDVKM. The CDR3 loop spans 14 amino acids. V lost 8 bases, J lost 9 bases, and 22 bases lay in between.

The chain links TRBV6-5 to TRBJ2-1, with TRBD2 matching 8 bases. This CDR3 is built from 14 residues. V trimming: 7 bases; J trimming: 8 bases; junction bases outside the gene matches: 10. Germline V gene lookup returns CDR1 MNHEY and CDR2 SVGAGI. The CDR3 DNA reads TGTGCCAGCAAGGAAAGCGGGAGTCTCGATGAGCAGTTCTTC. Translated, it gives CASKESGSLDEQFF.

The chain is built from TRBV2 and TRBJ2-3; maybe TRBD2 (6 bases). V lost 3 bases and J 5 bases, leaving 9 bases between the germline ends. The germline V gene has CDR1 SNHLY and CDR2 FYNNEI. The CDR3 runs to 13 residues. The CDR3 protein is CASSDQEGDTQYF. The CDR3 nucleotides read TGTGCCAGCAGTGATCAGGAGGGAGATACGCAGTATTTT. Supplemented by reference TRBV2 and TRBJ2-3, the full variable domain reads EPEVTQTPSHQVTQMGQEVILRCVPISNHLYFYWYRQILGQKVEFLVSFYNNEISEKSEIFDDQFSVERPDGSNFTLKIRSTKLEDSAMYFCASSDQEGDTQYFGPGTRLTVL.

This chain links TRBV19 with TRBJ2-3; 7 bases fit TRBD2. Germline V gene lookup returns CDR1 LNHDA and CDR2 SQIVND (reference sequence). J gave up 2 bases and V 5 bases, and 10 bases lay outside the gene matches. The CDR3 length is 16 residues. This CDR3 is CASSRKASGHTDTQYF. The CDR3 bases are TGTGCCAGTAGTCGAAAGGCTAGCGGACACACAGATACGCAGTATTTT.

The V and J genes are TRBV11-2 and TRBJ1-3; 8 bases map to TRBD1. Trimming took 5 bases from V and 4 from J; bases not matched to a gene: 7. The germline gives CDR1 SGHAT, CDR2 FQNNGV. The CDR3 is made up of 15 amino acids. CDR3 sequence: CASSQDRVAGNTIYF. The CDR3 DNA reads TGTGCCAGCAGCCAGGACAGGGTCGCCGGAAACACCATATATTTT.

V and J are TRBV18 and TRBJ2-1; 8 bases are a match to TRBD2. Per the germline V gene, CDR1 is KGHSH and CDR2 is LQKENI. V lost 6 bases and J lost 6; bases outside the gene matches: 4. The CDR3 runs 13 residues. CDR3 nucleotides: TGTGCCAGCTCGGTAGGGACTAGCAATGAGCAGTTCTTC. This encodes CASSVGTSNEQFF.

This chain connects TRBV10-3 to TRBJ1-5; no clear D. The CDR3 spans 12 residues. V was pared by 9 bases and J by 0 bases, with 6 bases between. CDR1 and CDR2 (germline): ENHRY, SYGVKD. The CDR3 region is CAISLSNQPQHF. As DNA, the CDR3 is TGTGCCATATCCCTTAGCAATCAGCCCCAGCATTTT.

This clone was picked up a small number of times. This chain uses TRBV6-2 or TRBV6-3 with TRBJ1-5; D is ambiguous. Between the trimmed V and J ends, which lost 5 bases and 3 bases, there was a span of 14 bases. The CDR3 sequence is 15 residues long. Germline lookup yields CDR1 MNHEY and CDR2 SVGEGT. Here the CDR3 reads CASSPHGILNQPQHF. CDR3 nucleotide sequence: TGTGCCAGCAGTCCACACGGGATCCTCAATCAGCCCCAGCATTTT.

The gene calls are TRBV5-4 and TRBJ1-5, with 9 positions matching TRBD1. The germline V gene encodes CDR1 SGHNT and CDR2 YYREEE (reference sequence). CDR3 size: 15 residues. Trimming at V came to 3 bases and at J to 5 bases, leaving 6 bases not matched to a gene. CDR3 sequence: CASSSGTGRDQPQHF. For the CDR3, the DNA is TGTGCCAGCAGCTCGGGGACAGGGAGGGATCAGCCCCAGCATTTT.

J is TRBJ2-7 and V is TRBV28, with unresolved D. This CDR3 has 14 residues. Germline CDR1 reads MDHEN; CDR2 reads SYDVKM. V was clipped by 5 bases and J by 3 bases, with 14 bases between them. CDR3 protein: CASSPGTAIYEQYF. The CDR3 DNA sequence: TGTGCCAGCAGTCCCGGAACAGCCATCTACGAGCAGTACTTC.

In its sample, this clone was seen once. The J gene is TRBJ1-2, the V gene TRBV4-3; D is ambiguous. This CDR3 is built from 15 residues. Germline-derived CDR1 and CDR2 are LGHNA and YSLEER. The V end was cut by 0 bases, the J end by 8 bases, with 16 bases between. In DNA, the CDR3 is TGCGCCAGCAGCCAAGATAGGCGGGGAATGGAAGGCTACACCTTC. Amino acids: CASSQDRRGMEGYTF.

This clone was recorded at least ten times. The chain combines TRBV12-5 with TRBJ2-5; TRBD2 is a possible D gene (6 bases). V was shortened by 6 bases and J by 5 bases, with 13 bases between the two germline ends. From germline, CDR1 is LGHNT and CDR2 FRNRAP. This CDR3 spans 13 amino acids. CDR3 protein: CASGRDLAETQYF. CDR3 coding DNA: TGTGCTAGTGGCCGGGACTTGGCCGAGACCCAGTACTTC. The variable domain in full, completed from reference TRBV12-5 and TRBJ2-5, reads DARVTQTPRHKVTEMGQEVTMRCQPILGHNTVFWYRQTMMQGLELLAYFRNRAPLDDSGMPKDRFSAEMPDATLATLKIQPSEPRDSAVYFCASGRDLAETQYFGPGTRLLVL.

This chain links TRBV28 with TRBJ1-2; TRBD1 matches 9 bases. Losses at the gene ends were 2 bases for V and 1 base for J; bases not matched to a gene: 2. The CDR3 spans 15 residues. Germline V CDR1 and CDR2: MDHEN, SYDVKM. CDR3 sequence reads: CASSLGTGLNYGYTF. The CDR3 region has the DNA TGTGCCAGCAGTTTAGGGACAGGGCTTAACTATGGCTACACCTTC.

The chain recombines TRBV7-3 with TRBJ2-2; perhaps TRBD2 as D (6 bases). Looked up from germline, CDR1 is SGHTA and CDR2 is FQGTGA. This CDR3 region has 15 residues. The V end was cut by 4 bases, the J end by 4 bases, with 13 bases between. The CDR3 sequence is CASSSSPGSTGELFF. The CDR3 DNA reads TGTGCCAGCAGCTCCTCTCCCGGGAGCACCGGGGAGCTGTTTTTT.

V is TRBV20-1 and J is TRBJ1-5, with a possible D match to TRBD1 (5 bases). The ends were cut back, 3 bases at V and 3 bases at J, with 9 bases in the middle. The V gene's germline CDR1 is DFQATT and CDR2 SNEGSKA (reference sequence). The CDR3 covers 13 residues. CDR3 nucleotides: TGCAGTGCTAGTTTCAGGGCCAATCAGCCCCAGCATTTT. It specifies CSASFRANQPQHF.

This rearrangement joins TRBV6-5 to TRBJ2-7; TRBD1 agrees at 12 bases. Germline loops: CDR1 MNHEY, CDR2 SVGAGI. The CDR3 has 15 amino acids. V trimming: 6 bases; J trimming: 3 bases; junction bases outside the gene matches: 6. CDR3 bases: TGTGCCAGCAGGGACGGGACAGGGGGCGACTACGAGCAGTACTTC. Protein product: CASRDGTGGDYEQYF.

The chain couples TRBV5-4 to TRBJ1-1, with 11 bases aligning to TRBD1. This CDR3 is built from 13 residues. CDR1 and CDR2 (germline): SGHNT, YYREEE (reference sequence). V shed 6 bases, J shed 5 bases, and the junction held 3 bases outside the gene matches. CDR3 region: CASMGQGGTEAFF. CDR3 sequence (DNA): TGTGCCAGCATGGGACAGGGGGGGACTGAAGCTTTCTTT. The variable domain in full, completed from reference TRBV5-4 and TRBJ1-1, reads ETGVTQSPTHLIKTRGQQVTLRCSSQSGHNTVSWYQQALGQGPQFIFQYYREEENGRGNFPPRFSGLQFPNYSSELNVNALELDDSALYLCASMGQGGTEAFFGQGTRLTVV.

The CDR3 here is CASSLGEGSYNEQFF. The CDR3 DNA reads as TGTGCCAGCAGTCTAGGGGAGGGATCCTACAATGAGCAGTTCTTC. V usage is TRBV6-5 and J usage is TRBJ2-1, with 7 bases that match TRBD2. CDR3 length equals 15 residues. Germline V gene sequence: CDR1 MNHEY, CDR2 SVGAGI. V lost 5 bases, J lost 1 base, and 5 bases stayed unmatched.